These 21 T cell receptor beta chains were all obtained from the same sample, sequenced in a study of T-cell memory formation after mild COVID-19. Each CDR3 protein is one row after TCRdb ran MiXCR on the 5' RACE reads. The sample contains 550,000 to 600,000 distinct CDR3 sequences, approximately 15% of which appear only once. Sequencing was carried out using PBMCs or a T cell subset sorted from them (not recorded which). These receptors were collected from an adult woman who had mild COVID-19 (a few samples of this study predate the infection). Cell type and time point are not known.

In DNA, the CDR3 is TGTGCCAGCAGTTTCGGCCAGGGGTTCTCTGAAGCTTTCTTT. This sequence encodes CASSFGQGFSEAFF. The chain uses TRBV27 and TRBJ1-1; the D gene is possibly TRBD1 (6 bases). This CDR3 has 14 amino acids. The germline V and J ends were trimmed by 3 bases and 6 bases, with 14 bases remaining between them. The germline V gene encodes CDR1 MNHEY and CDR2 SMNVEV (reference sequence).

A few counts support this clonotype. The chain employs TRBV30 and TRBJ2-5, with 8 bases identical to TRBD2. This CDR3 contains 16 residues. Germline CDR1 reads GTSNPN; CDR2 reads SVGIG (reference sequence). Losses at the gene ends were 0 bases for V and 5 bases for J; bases not matched to a gene: 11. CDR3: CAWSVQRLALVETQYF. The CDR3 DNA is TGTGCCTGGAGTGTACAGAGACTAGCGTTGGTGGAGACCCAGTACTTC. Based on the CDR3 plus reference TRBV30 and TRBJ2-5, the full variable domain is SQTIHQWPATLVQPVGSPLSLECTVEGTSNPNLYWYRQAAGRGLQLLFYSVGIGQISSEVPQNLSASRPQDRQFILSSKKLLLSDSGFYLCAWSVQRLALVETQYFGPGTRLLVL.

This clonotype was seen a few times. The chain joins TRBV7-2 to TRBJ2-7, with 7 nucleotides matching TRBD1. The V gene end was trimmed by 5 bases and the J gene end by 5 bases; junction bases not matched to a gene: 12. The germline V gene encodes CDR1 SGHTA and CDR2 FQGNSA. CDR3 length: 15 amino acids. CDR3 amino acids: CASSQGGNAAHEQYF. CDR3 bases: TGTGCCAGCAGCCAAGGGGGCAACGCGGCCCACGAGCAGTACTTC.

This clonotype was counted a few times. DNA of the CDR3: TGTGCCACCAGTGATTTGAGGGGGTCTGGGGCCAACGTCCTGACTTTC. As protein: CATSDLRGSGANVLTF. The chain uses TRBV24-1 and TRBJ2-6; D is perhaps TRBD1 (6 bases). This CDR3 has 16 amino acids. Germline loops: CDR1 KGHDR, CDR2 SFDVKD. Trimming removed 0 bases from V and 1 base from J, with 6 bases in between.

The chain employs TRBV29-1 and TRBJ2-7; D gene uncertain. V was clipped by 6 bases and J by 3 bases, with 9 bases between them. The CDR3 totals 11 residues. CDR1 and CDR2 from the germline V gene are SQVTM and ANQGSEA. Here the CDR3 reads CSVPVGYEQYF. In nucleotides, the CDR3 is TGCAGCGTCCCCGTGGGCTACGAGCAGTACTTC.

A few counts support this clonotype. This chain connects TRBV18 to TRBJ1-2; D is undetermined. Germline CDR1 reads KGHSH; CDR2 reads LQKENI. V shed 2 bases and J shed 8 bases, with 15 bases lying between them. CDR3 length equals 14 residues. CDR3 sequence (DNA): TGTGCCAGCTCACCAACGGACGGCCAAGGGGGCTACACCTTC. This codes for CASSPTDGQGGYTF.

The V call is TRBV30, the J call TRBJ2-3; 13 bases line up with TRBD2. Germline V gene data show CDR1 as GTSNPN and CDR2 as SVGIG (reference sequence). After removal of 2 bases from V and 3 bases from J, the junction contained 5 bases not matched to a gene. The CDR3 has 16 amino acids. The CDR3 protein is CAWSPGLAGRTDTQYF. The CDR3 DNA sequence: TGTGCCTGGAGTCCGGGACTAGCGGGACGGACAGATACGCAGTATTTT.

This clonotype was observed a few times. The genes are TRBV29-1 and TRBJ1-1; 8 bases map to TRBD1. Trimming cost V 3 bases and J 3 bases; bases outside gene matches: 0. This CDR3 is 12 amino acids long. Germline CDR1 and CDR2: SQVTM and ANQGSEA. CDR3 loop: CSVEDRDTEAFF. The CDR3 nucleotides read TGCAGCGTTGAGGACAGGGACACTGAAGCTTTCTTT. The full variable domain, completed using reference TRBV29-1 and TRBJ1-1, is SAVISQKPSRDICQRGTSLTIQCQVDSQVTMMFWYRQQPGQSLTLIATANQGSEATYESGFVIDKFPISRPNLTFSTLTVSNMSPEDSSIYLCSVEDRDTEAFFGQGTRLTVV.

This clonotype appeared many times. The chain links TRBV7-9 to TRBJ2-5; D assignment may be TRBD1 or TRBD2 (5 bases each). Looked up from germline, CDR1 is SEHNR and CDR2 is FQNEAQ (reference sequence). V shed 8 bases and J shed 3 bases, with 13 bases lying between them. There are 13 residues in the CDR3. CDR3 sequence reads: CASRPWGKETQYF. As DNA, the CDR3 is TGTGCCAGCCGCCCTTGGGGGAAAGAGACCCAGTACTTC.

The J gene is TRBJ1-2, the V gene TRBV30; D is unresolved. This CDR3 region has 12 residues. V lost 2 bases and J lost 0, with 4 bases in between. CDR1 is GTSNPN, CDR2 SVGIG, per germline (reference sequence). CDR3 sequence: CAWSNSNYGYTF. The CDR3 coding sequence is TGTGCCTGGAGTAACTCTAACTATGGCTACACCTTC.

V usage is TRBV7-6 and J usage is TRBJ2-1; no definite D call. Trimming stripped 6 bases from V and 6 bases from J, with 21 bases between. The CDR3 is made up of 16 amino acids. CDR1 SGHVS and CDR2 FNYEAQ come from the germline V gene. CDR3: CASSFPPWQSGNEQFF. For the CDR3, the DNA is TGTGCCAGCAGTTTCCCCCCCTGGCAGTCGGGCAATGAGCAGTTCTTC.

The chain employs TRBV24-1 and TRBJ2-1; a possible D gene is TRBD2 (7 bases). Between the trimmed V and J ends, which lost 5 bases and 2 bases, there was a span of 9 bases. The CDR3 loop spans 14 amino acids. Germline CDR1 and CDR2: KGHDR and SFDVKD. The CDR3 region is CATSGEGAYNEQFF. The DNA of the CDR3 is TGTGCCACCAGTGGGGAGGGGGCCTACAATGAGCAGTTCTTC.

The chain carries TRBV12-3 or TRBV12-4 and TRBJ2-1; 13 nucleotides agree with TRBD2. This CDR3 is 20 amino acids long. Unmatched junction bases numbered 13, after V lost 5 bases and J lost 0 bases. The CDR3 coding sequence is TGTGCCAGCAGTCCTCAATCGGGGACTAGCGGGATTAGCTCCTACAATGAGCAGTTCTTC. Protein: CASSPQSGTSGISSYNEQFF.

The chain couples TRBV5-1 to TRBJ2-3; 8 nucleotides align to TRBD2. V shed 1 base, J shed 2 bases, and the junction held 6 bases outside the gene matches. The CDR3 contains 16 residues. Germline CDR1 and CDR2: SGHRS and YFSETQ. CDR3 amino acids: CASSLSISGTTDTQYF. The CDR3 nucleotides read TGCGCCAGCAGCTTGAGTATTAGCGGGACCACAGATACGCAGTATTTT.

This sequence joins TRBV3-1 and TRBJ1-2; D perhaps matches TRBD1 (6 bases). The CDR3 extends over 16 amino acids. The V gene's germline CDR1 is LGHDT and CDR2 YNNKEL (reference sequence). V lost 4 bases and J lost 8, with 23 bases in between. CDR3 sequence: CASSPARDTQRRGYTF. CDR3 DNA sequence: TGTGCCAGCAGCCCCGCCCGGGACACCCAAAGGCGAGGCTACACCTTC.

This clonotype was seen only a few times. The rearrangement joins TRBV7-7 to TRBJ2-2; maybe TRBD1 (6 bases). This CDR3 comprises 15 residues. Per the germline V gene, CDR1 is SSHAT and CDR2 is FNYEAQ (reference sequence). With 5 bases removed from V and 3 bases from J, the gap between germline ends came to 13 bases. This chain's CDR3 is CASSRLDSYTGELFF. The CDR3 coding sequence is TGTGCCAGCAGCCGACTGGACAGTTACACCGGGGAGCTGTTTTTT.

This rearrangement joins TRBV20-1 to TRBJ1-2; no clear D. The CDR3 extends over 12 amino acids. Germline CDR1 is DFQATT and CDR2 is SNEGSKA (reference sequence). Trimming removed 1 base from V and 8 bases from J, with 11 bases in between. CDR3 in amino acids: CSARVQGQGYTF. The DNA for the CDR3 is TGCAGTGCTAGAGTACAAGGGCAAGGCTACACCTTC.

The gene calls are TRBV4-2 and TRBJ2-3, with D possibly being TRBD2 (6 bases). The length of the CDR3 is 13 residues. Trimming took off 4 bases at V and 6 bases at J, with 11 bases between the two ends. Germline CDR1 and CDR2: LGHNA and YNFKEQ. CDR3 nucleotide sequence: TGTGCCAGCAGCCCTCGGAGGGCGGATACGCAGTATTTT. Its translation: CASSPRRADTQYF.

V gene TRBV15 combines with J gene TRBJ2-1; TRBD2 might be the D (6 bases). This CDR3 contains 16 residues. The germline V gene has CDR1 LNHNV and CDR2 YYDKDF (reference sequence). V was shortened by 6 bases and J by 4 bases, with 19 bases between the two germline ends. The CDR3 reads CATRNAGGTEYNEQFF. CDR3 in DNA: TGTGCCACCAGGAACGCAGGCGGGACGGAATACAATGAGCAGTTCTTC.

CDR3 bases: TGTGCCAGCAGCTTGGGGGGACCGGGCACCGGGGAGCTGTTTTTT. Its protein is CASSLGGPGTGELFF. This chain uses TRBV5-4 with TRBJ2-2; TRBD1 or TRBD2 may be the D gene (5 bases each). There are 15 residues in the CDR3. Germline CDR1 is SGHNT and CDR2 is YYREEE (reference sequence). The V gene lost 0 bases and the J gene lost 4 bases, with 10 bases spanning the gap.

This clonotype was observed a few times. A read error may account for a junction end that differs from germline. The chain is built from TRBV9 and TRBJ2-7; 9 positions match TRBD2. CDR1 and CDR2 (germline): SGDLS, YYNGEE. The CDR3 length is 14 residues. CDR3 coding DNA: TGTGCCAGCAGCGTAGAGGCTAGCGGGACCCCCCTGCACTTC. It encodes CASSVEASGTPLHF.